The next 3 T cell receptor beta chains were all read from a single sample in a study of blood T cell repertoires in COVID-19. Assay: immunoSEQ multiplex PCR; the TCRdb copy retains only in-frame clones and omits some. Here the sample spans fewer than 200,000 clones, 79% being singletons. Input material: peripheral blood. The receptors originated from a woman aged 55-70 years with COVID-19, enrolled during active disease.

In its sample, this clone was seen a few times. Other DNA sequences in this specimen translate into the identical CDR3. In nucleotides, the CDR3 is TGTGCCTGGAAACAGGGGACCTACGAGCAGTACTTC. Its translation: CAWKQGTYEQYF. The rearrangement uses TRBV30 and TRBJ2-7; 7 positions match TRBD1. Germline-derived CDR1 and CDR2 are GTSNPN and SVGIG (reference sequence). V gave up 4 bases and J gave up 2 bases; unmatched junction bases: 2. The CDR3 consists of 12 residues.

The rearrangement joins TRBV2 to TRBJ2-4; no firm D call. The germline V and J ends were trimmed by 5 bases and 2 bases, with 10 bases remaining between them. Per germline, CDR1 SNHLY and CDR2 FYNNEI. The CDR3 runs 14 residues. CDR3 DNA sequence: TGTGCCAGCAGTCGGAGAGGCCCCAAAAACATTCAGTACTTC. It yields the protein CASSRRGPKNIQYF.

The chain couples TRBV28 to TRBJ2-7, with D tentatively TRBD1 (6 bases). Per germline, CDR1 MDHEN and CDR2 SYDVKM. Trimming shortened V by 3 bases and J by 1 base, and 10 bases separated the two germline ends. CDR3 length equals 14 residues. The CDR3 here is CASSLGRGSYEQYF. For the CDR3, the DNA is TGTGCCAGCAGTTTGGGCAGGGGATCCTACGAGCAGTACTTC.